These 5 T cell receptor beta chains were all obtained from the same sample, sequenced in a study of STAT5B mutations in CD4+ large granular lymphocyte leukemia. Sequenced by immunoSEQ multiplex PCR; TCRdb stores in-frame clones only, minus some. The table records about 38,000 clones, approximately 72% of them present only once. The specimen was CD4+ T cells from blood buffy coats. These receptors all stem from a human donor in good health.

This chain uses TRBV7-2 with TRBJ2-5; 12 bases agree with TRBD2. Germline CDR1 SGHTA, CDR2 FQGNSA. There are 16 residues in the CDR3. Losses at the gene ends were 0 bases for V and 4 bases for J; bases not matched to a gene: 3. The CDR3 loop reads CASSLASTSGRETQYF. CDR3 in DNA: TGTGCCAGCAGCTTAGCATCGACTAGCGGGAGAGAGACCCAGTACTTC.

The chain carries TRBV5-1 and TRBJ1-4, with TRBD1 as a possible D gene (6 bases). CDR1 and CDR2 (germline): SGHRS, YFSETQ. This CDR3 contains 15 residues. Deletions cut 0 bases from V and 0 bases from J, with 6 bases between. The CDR3 DNA reads TGCGCCAGCAGCTTGGGGACAGCAACTAATGAAAAACTGTTTTTT. This codes for CASSLGTATNEKLFF.

V and J are TRBV7-2 and TRBJ2-7; D not resolved. The CDR3 spans 15 residues. Trimming removed 4 bases from V and 6 bases from J, with 19 bases in between. Germline V gene lookup returns CDR1 SGHTA and CDR2 FQGNSA. CDR3 nucleotide sequence: TGTGCCAGCAGCTCCCCCTGGACCGGAAAAGGCGAGCAGTACTTC. It translates to CASSSPWTGKGEQYF. The full variable domain, with the rest looked up from reference TRBV7-2 and TRBJ2-7, is GAGVSQSPSNKVTEKGKDVELRCDPISGHTALYWYRQSLGQGLEFLIYFQGNSAPDKSGLPSDRFSAERTGGSVSTLTIQRTQQEDSAVYLCASSSPWTGKGEQYFGPGTRLTVT.

The J gene is TRBJ1-1, the V gene TRBV7-2, with TRBD1 matching 7 bases. V was clipped by 2 bases and J by 3 bases; unmatched bases: 3. This CDR3 comprises 14 residues. Germline loops: CDR1 SGHTA, CDR2 FQGNSA. This CDR3 is CASSLFQGDTEAFF. Here the CDR3 DNA reads TGTGCCAGCAGCTTATTCCAGGGGGACACTGAAGCTTTCTTT. The full variable domain, with the rest looked up from reference TRBV7-2 and TRBJ1-1, is GAGVSQSPSNKVTEKGKDVELRCDPISGHTALYWYRQSLGQGLEFLIYFQGNSAPDKSGLPSDRFSAERTGGSVSTLTIQRTQQEDSAVYLCASSLFQGDTEAFFGQGTRLTVV.

The rearrangement joins TRBV18 to TRBJ1-2; a weak D match, TRBD1 (5 bases). V lost 1 base and J 0 bases, leaving 6 bases between the germline ends. Germline values: CDR1 KGHSH, CDR2 LQKENI. The CDR3 is 14 residues long. The CDR3 DNA sequence: TGTGCCAGCTCACCACAGGGGCCTAACTATGGCTACACCTTC. It codes for CASSPQGPNYGYTF.